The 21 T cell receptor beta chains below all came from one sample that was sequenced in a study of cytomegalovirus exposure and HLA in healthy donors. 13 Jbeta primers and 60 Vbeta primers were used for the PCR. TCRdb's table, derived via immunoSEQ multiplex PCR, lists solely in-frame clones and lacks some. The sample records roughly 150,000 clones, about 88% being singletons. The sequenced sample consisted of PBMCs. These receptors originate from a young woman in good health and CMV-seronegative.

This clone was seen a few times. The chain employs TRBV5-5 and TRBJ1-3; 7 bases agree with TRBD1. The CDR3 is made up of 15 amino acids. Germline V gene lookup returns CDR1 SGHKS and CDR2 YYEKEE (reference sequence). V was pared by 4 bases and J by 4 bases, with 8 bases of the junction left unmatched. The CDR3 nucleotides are TGTGCCAGCAGCCGACCTACAGGGGAAGGAAACACCATATATTTT. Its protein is CASSRPTGEGNTIYF.

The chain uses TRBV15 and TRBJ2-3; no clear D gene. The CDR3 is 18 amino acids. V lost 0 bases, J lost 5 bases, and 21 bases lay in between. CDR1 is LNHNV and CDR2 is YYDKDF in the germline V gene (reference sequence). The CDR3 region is CATSRDLVSPGEEDTQYF. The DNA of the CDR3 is TGTGCCACCAGCAGAGATTTAGTAAGCCCCGGAGAGGAAGATACGCAGTATTTT.

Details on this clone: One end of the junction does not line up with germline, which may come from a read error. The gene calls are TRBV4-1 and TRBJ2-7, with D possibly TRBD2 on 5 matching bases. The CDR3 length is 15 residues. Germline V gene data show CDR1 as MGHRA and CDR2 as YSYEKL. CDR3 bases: TGCGCCAGCAGACAAGTCGGGGTTTCCTCCTACGAGCAGTACTTC. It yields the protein CASRQVGVSSYEQYF.

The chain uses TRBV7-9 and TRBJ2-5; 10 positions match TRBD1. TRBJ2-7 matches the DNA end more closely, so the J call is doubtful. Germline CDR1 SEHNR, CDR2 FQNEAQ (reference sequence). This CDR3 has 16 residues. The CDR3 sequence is CASRGTGTGEVYEQYF. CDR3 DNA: TGTGCCAGCAGAGGGACCGGGACAGGGGAAGTCTACGAGCAGTACTTC.

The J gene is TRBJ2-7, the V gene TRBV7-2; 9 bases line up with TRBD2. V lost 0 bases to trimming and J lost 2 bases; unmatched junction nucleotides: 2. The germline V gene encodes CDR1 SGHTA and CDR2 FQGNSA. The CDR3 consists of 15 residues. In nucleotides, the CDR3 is TGTGCCAGCAGCTTAGCACTAGCGGGTGCCTACGAGCAGTACTTC. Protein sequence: CASSLALAGAYEQYF.

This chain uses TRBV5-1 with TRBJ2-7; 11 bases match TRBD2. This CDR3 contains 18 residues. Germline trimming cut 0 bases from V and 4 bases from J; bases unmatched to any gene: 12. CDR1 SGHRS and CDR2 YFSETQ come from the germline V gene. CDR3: CASSLATIAGGVFYEQYF. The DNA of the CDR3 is TGCGCCAGCAGCTTGGCCACAATAGCGGGAGGGGTTTTTTACGAGCAGTACTTC.

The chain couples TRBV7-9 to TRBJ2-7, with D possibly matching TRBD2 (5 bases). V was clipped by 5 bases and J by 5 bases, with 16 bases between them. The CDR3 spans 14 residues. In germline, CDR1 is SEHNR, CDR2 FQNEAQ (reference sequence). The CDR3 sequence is CASSLDVIGDEQYF. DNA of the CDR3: TGTGCCAGCAGCCTGGACGTAATCGGGGACGAGCAGTACTTC.

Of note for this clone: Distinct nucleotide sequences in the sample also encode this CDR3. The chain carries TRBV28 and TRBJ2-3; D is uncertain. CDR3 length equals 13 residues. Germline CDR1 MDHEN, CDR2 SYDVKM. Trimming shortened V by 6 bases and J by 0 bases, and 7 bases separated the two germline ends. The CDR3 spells CASRAPSTDTQYF. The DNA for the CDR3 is TGTGCCAGCAGGGCACCTAGCACAGATACGCAGTATTTT.

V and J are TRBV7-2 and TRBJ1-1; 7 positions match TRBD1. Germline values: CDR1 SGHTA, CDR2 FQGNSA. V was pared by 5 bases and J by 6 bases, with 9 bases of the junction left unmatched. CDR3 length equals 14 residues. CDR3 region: CASSKDRAVAEAFF. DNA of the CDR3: TGTGCCAGCAGCAAAGACAGGGCGGTCGCTGAAGCTTTCTTT.

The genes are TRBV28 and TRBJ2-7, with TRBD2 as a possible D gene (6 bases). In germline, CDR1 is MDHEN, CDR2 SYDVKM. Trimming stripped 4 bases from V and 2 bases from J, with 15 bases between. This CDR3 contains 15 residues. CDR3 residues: CASSSQRAGPYEQYF. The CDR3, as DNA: TGTGCCAGCAGTTCACAGAGGGCGGGACCCTACGAGCAGTACTTC.

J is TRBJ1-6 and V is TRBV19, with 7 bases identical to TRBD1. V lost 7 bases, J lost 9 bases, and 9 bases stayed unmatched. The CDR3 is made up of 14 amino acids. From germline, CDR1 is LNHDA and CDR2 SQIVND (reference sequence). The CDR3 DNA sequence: TGTGCCAGTAAAGAGCGGACAGGATCTTCACCCCTCCACTTT. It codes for CASKERTGSSPLHF.

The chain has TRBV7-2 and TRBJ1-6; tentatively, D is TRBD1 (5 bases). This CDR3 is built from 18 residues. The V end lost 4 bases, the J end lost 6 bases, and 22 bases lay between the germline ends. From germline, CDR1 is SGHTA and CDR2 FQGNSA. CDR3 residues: CASSSPMGSGGSNSPLHF. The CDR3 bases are TGTGCCAGCAGCTCCCCCATGGGGTCGGGGGGAAGTAATTCACCCCTCCACTTT.

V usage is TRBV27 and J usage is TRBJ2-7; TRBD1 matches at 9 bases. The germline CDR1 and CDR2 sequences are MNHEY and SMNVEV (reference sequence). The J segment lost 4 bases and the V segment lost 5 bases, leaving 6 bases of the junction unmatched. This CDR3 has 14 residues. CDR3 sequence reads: CASSLSTGGYEQYF. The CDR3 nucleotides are TGTGCCAGCAGTCTTTCGACAGGGGGGTACGAGCAGTACTTC.

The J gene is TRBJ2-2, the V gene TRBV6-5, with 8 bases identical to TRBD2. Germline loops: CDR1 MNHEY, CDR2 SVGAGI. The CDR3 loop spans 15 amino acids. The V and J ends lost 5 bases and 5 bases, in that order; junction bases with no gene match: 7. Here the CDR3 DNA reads TGTGCCAGCAGTCCACCGGCGGGGGGAACCGGGGAGCTGTTTTTT. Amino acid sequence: CASSPPAGGTGELFF.

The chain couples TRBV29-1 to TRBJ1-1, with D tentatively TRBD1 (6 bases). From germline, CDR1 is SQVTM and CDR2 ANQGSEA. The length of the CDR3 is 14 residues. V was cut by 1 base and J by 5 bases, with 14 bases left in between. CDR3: CSVEGQGIRTEAFF. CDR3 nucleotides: TGCAGCGTTGAAGGGCAGGGGATACGGACTGAAGCTTTCTTT. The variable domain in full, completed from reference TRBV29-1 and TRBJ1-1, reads SAVISQKPSRDICQRGTSLTIQCQVDSQVTMMFWYRQQPGQSLTLIATANQGSEATYESGFVIDKFPISRPNLTFSTLTVSNMSPEDSSIYLCSVEGQGIRTEAFFGQGTRLTVV.

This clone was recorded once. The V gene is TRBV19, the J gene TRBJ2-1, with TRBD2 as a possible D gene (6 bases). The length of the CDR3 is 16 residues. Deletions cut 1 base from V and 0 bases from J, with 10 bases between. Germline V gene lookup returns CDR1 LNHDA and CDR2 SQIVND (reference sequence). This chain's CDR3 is CASSIGDGSSYNEQFF. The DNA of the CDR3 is TGTGCCAGTAGTATAGGGGACGGGAGCTCCTACAATGAGCAGTTCTTC. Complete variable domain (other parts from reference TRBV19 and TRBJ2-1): DGGITQSPKYLFRKEGQNVTLSCEQNLNHDAMYWYRQDPGQGLRLIYYSQIVNDFQKGDIAEGYSVSREKKESFPLTVTSAQKNPTAFYLCASSIGDGSSYNEQFFGPGTRLTVL.

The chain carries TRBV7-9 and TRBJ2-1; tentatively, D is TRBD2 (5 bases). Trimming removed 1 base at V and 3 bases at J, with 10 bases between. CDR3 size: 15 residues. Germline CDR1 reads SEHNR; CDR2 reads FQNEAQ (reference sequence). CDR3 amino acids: CASSLVAQIYNEQFF. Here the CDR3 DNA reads TGTGCCAGCAGCTTAGTAGCGCAGATCTACAATGAGCAGTTCTTC.

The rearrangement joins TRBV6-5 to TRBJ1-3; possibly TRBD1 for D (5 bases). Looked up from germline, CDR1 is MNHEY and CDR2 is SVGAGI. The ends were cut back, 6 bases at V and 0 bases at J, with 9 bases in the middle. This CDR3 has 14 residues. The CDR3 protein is CASSQDISGNTIYF. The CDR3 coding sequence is TGTGCCAGCAGCCAGGACATCTCTGGAAACACCATATATTTT.

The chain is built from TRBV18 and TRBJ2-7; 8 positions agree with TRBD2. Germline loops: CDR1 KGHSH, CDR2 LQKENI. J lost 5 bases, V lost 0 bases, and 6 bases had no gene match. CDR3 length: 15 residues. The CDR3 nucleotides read TGTGCCAGCTCACCACCGACTAGCGCTAGGGACGAGCAGTACTTC. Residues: CASSPPTSARDEQYF.

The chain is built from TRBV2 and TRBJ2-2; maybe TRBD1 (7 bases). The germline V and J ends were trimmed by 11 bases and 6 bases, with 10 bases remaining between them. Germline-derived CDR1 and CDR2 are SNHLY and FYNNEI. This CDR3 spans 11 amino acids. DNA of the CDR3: TGTGCCGGAGGGACAGCCGGGGAGCTGTTTTTT. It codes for CAGGTAGELFF.

The CDR3 region is CASSSPPRRGSTDTQYF. CDR3 in DNA: TGCGCCAGCAGTTCTCCCCCTCGCAGGGGGAGCACAGATACGCAGTATTTT. This chain links TRBV4-1 with TRBJ2-3, with 7 nucleotides matching TRBD1. V was clipped by 6 bases and J by 0 bases; unmatched bases: 12. Germline V lookup: CDR1 MGHRA, CDR2 YSYEKL. The CDR3 consists of 17 residues.